What follows are 22 T cell receptor beta chains derived from one specimen sequenced in a study of Graves' ophthalmopathy and Graves' hyperthyroidism. Investigators amplified TCR beta CDR3 regions from RNA transcripts. HTBI primers primed a first-round RT-PCR, and a second-round multiplex PCR followed. One entry per CDR3 protein results from TCRdb running MiXCR on the multiplex PCR reads. The sample consists of nearly 400,000 distinct CDR3 sequences, 15% to 20% of them appearing once. Sequencing was done on a sample of peripheral blood. Receptor source: a woman in her late teens or twenties with Graves' ophthalmopathy.

The chain employs TRBV30 and TRBJ1-2; D gene unclear. CDR3 length: 12 residues. Germline CDR1 reads GTSNPN; CDR2 reads SVGIG (reference sequence). The V and J ends lost 5 bases and 6 bases respectively, with 13 bases between them. CDR3 protein: CAWAGRRDGYTF. In nucleotides, the CDR3 is TGTGCCTGGGCTGGGAGAAGAGATGGCTACACCTTC.

This clonotype was observed at least ten times. The rearrangement joins TRBV7-2 to TRBJ2-7; D gene uncertain. Germline V gives CDR1 SGHTA, CDR2 FQGNSA. The CDR3 totals 11 residues. V dropped 7 bases and J dropped 7 bases, with 11 bases sitting between them. CDR3 sequence: CASTDLGEQYF. CDR3 sequence (DNA): TGTGCCAGCACCGATCTAGGGGAGCAGTACTTC.

In this sample, this clonotype turned up many times. The CDR3: CASSPPSGEQYF. The CDR3 DNA is TGTGCCAGCAGCCCCCCCTCCGGAGAGCAGTACTTC. V is TRBV7-3 and J is TRBJ2-7, with D hard to call. This CDR3 is built from 12 residues. Germline-derived CDR1 and CDR2 are SGHTA and FQGTGA. V was trimmed by 5 bases and J by 7 bases, leaving 12 bases between them.

This clonotype was seen repeatedly, ten times or more. V usage is TRBV29-1 and J usage is TRBJ1-1, with unresolved D. The CDR3 extends over 13 amino acids. Trimming cost V 3 bases and J 4 bases, with 12 bases left between them. Germline loops: CDR1 SQVTM, CDR2 ANQGSEA. This CDR3 is CSVEYGEGTEAFF. The CDR3 bases are TGCAGCGTTGAGTATGGGGAGGGCACTGAAGCTTTCTTT.

The chain is built from TRBV19 and TRBJ1-5, with D possibly TRBD1 on 5 matching bases. CDR3 size: 18 residues. Trimming left V 0 bases short and J 3 bases short, with 18 bases between. Looked up from germline, CDR1 is LNHDA and CDR2 is SQIVND (reference sequence). CDR3 protein: CASSIDTGTRGNNQPQHF. The CDR3 DNA reads as TGTGCCAGTAGTATAGATACCGGGACCCGGGGGAACAATCAGCCCCAGCATTTT.

This clonotype has just one count. The genes are TRBV2 and TRBJ1-6, with D maybe TRBD1 (6 bases). Germline V lookup: CDR1 SNHLY, CDR2 FYNNEI. V was shortened by 0 bases and J by 6 bases, with 9 bases between the two germline ends. The CDR3 length is 15 residues. CDR3 nucleotides: TGTGCCAGCAGTGAAGCGGGGGCGCGTAATTCACCCCTCCACTTT. Translation gives CASSEAGARNSPLHF. The variable domain in full, with the rest retrieved from reference TRBV2 and TRBJ1-6, is EPEVTQTPSHQVTQMGQEVILRCVPISNHLYFYWYRQILGQKVEFLVSFYNNEISEKSEIFDDQFSVERPDGSNFTLKIRSTKLEDSAMYFCASSEAGARNSPLHFGNGTRLTVT.

This clonotype appeared many times. The chain has TRBV11-2 and TRBJ1-1, with 10 bases that match TRBD1. Germline CDR1 and CDR2: SGHAT and FQNNGV. J was trimmed by 4 bases and V by 6 bases; bases with no gene match: 5. The CDR3 covers 14 residues. CDR3 coding DNA: TGTGCCAGCAGGTACCGGGACAGGGGCACTGAAGCTTTCTTT. Residues: CASRYRDRGTEAFF.

The V gene is TRBV5-1, the J gene TRBJ2-2; 8 bases align to TRBD1. The CDR3 loop spans 15 amino acids. Trimming removed 3 bases from V and 5 bases from J; junction bases left unmatched: 6. Germline loops: CDR1 SGHRS, CDR2 YFSETQ. CDR3 DNA: TGCGCCAGCAGCTCCCCGACAGGGGCAACCGGGGAGCTGTTTTTT. Residues: CASSSPTGATGELFF. Filled out from reference TRBV5-1 and TRBJ2-2, the complete variable domain reads KAGVTQTPRYLIKTRGQQVTLSCSPISGHRSVSWYQQTPGQGLQFLFEYFSETQRNKGNFPGRFSGRQFSNSRSEMNVSTLELGDSALYLCASSSPTGATGELFFGEGSRLTVL.

Many counts were recorded for this clonotype. V and J are TRBV28 and TRBJ1-1; TRBD1 is a possible D gene (6 bases). Trimming cost V 5 bases and J 6 bases, with 10 bases left between them. Germline CDR1 reads MDHEN; CDR2 reads SYDVKM. The CDR3 loop spans 12 amino acids. This chain's CDR3 is CASSPTGPEAFF. The CDR3 region has the DNA TGTGCCAGCAGTCCCACAGGGCCTGAAGCTTTCTTT.

This clonotype has at least ten counts. The V call is TRBV30, the J call TRBJ2-6; D is undetermined. The germline CDR1 and CDR2 sequences are GTSNPN and SVGIG (reference sequence). CDR3 size: 14 residues. Trimming removed 2 bases from V and 1 base from J, with 6 bases in between. CDR3 DNA sequence: TGTGCCTGGAGTCTCGGGTCTGGGGCCAACGTCCTGACTTTC. Its protein is CAWSLGSGANVLTF.

This clonotype was picked up many times. This chain joins TRBV30 and TRBJ1-1; possible D gene TRBD1, 5 bases. The CDR3 covers 13 residues. Looked up from germline, CDR1 is GTSNPN and CDR2 is SVGIG (reference sequence). Trimming pared 4 bases from V and 3 bases from J, leaving 12 bases between. CDR3 in amino acids: CAWMGTGDTEAFF. The CDR3 DNA reads as TGTGCCTGGATGGGGACTGGAGACACTGAAGCTTTCTTT.

This clonotype was found many times. The rearrangement links TRBV6-2 or TRBV6-3 to TRBJ2-5, with 14 nucleotides matching TRBD2. CDR1 and CDR2 (germline): MNHEY, SVGEGT. The CDR3 has 17 amino acids. V lost 0 bases, J lost 5 bases, and 5 bases stayed unmatched. The CDR3 protein is CASSYSGTSGRWETQYF. CDR3 bases: TGTGCCAGCAGTTACTCCGGGACTAGCGGGAGATGGGAGACCCAGTACTTC.

V usage is TRBV7-2 and J usage is TRBJ2-7; possibly TRBD1 for D (5 bases). Trimming cost V 1 base and J 5 bases, with 15 bases left between them. The CDR3 loop spans 15 amino acids. CDR1 SGHTA and CDR2 FQGNSA come from the germline V gene. The CDR3: CASSLGGQYGNEQYF. The DNA for the CDR3 is TGTGCCAGCAGCTTAGGGGGCCAATACGGTAACGAGCAGTACTTC.

This clonotype was seen only a few times. The rearrangement uses TRBV6-1 and TRBJ2-7; D remains ambiguous. Trimming left V 6 bases short and J 6 bases short, with 15 bases between. The CDR3 consists of 13 residues. The germline CDR1 and CDR2 sequences are MNHNS and SASEGT. DNA for the CDR3: TGTGCCAGCAGCCAGCAGTCAGCACTCGAGCAGTACTTC. Translated: CASSQQSALEQYF.

The V call is TRBV7-8, the J call TRBJ2-7, with 13 nucleotides matching TRBD2. The CDR3 covers 17 residues. V dropped 7 bases and J dropped 4; count of bases not matched to a gene: 13. CDR1 is SGHVS and CDR2 is FQNEAQ in the germline V gene. The CDR3 spells CASKKTGLAGPAYEQYF. DNA for the CDR3: TGTGCCAGCAAGAAAACGGGACTAGCGGGACCAGCGTACGAGCAGTACTTC.

This clonotype was detected ten times or more. V and J are TRBV11-2 and TRBJ1-1; TRBD1 is a possible D gene (6 bases). Deletions cut 7 bases from V and 6 bases from J, with 21 bases between. The CDR3 contains 15 residues. In germline, CDR1 is SGHAT, CDR2 FQNNGV. The CDR3 spells CASIYPAQGRAEAFF. The CDR3 DNA sequence: TGTGCCAGCATCTATCCCGCACAGGGCCGGGCTGAAGCTTTCTTT.

There are many counts of this clonotype. The V call is TRBV30, the J call TRBJ1-1; TRBD1 agrees at 7 bases. Germline CDR1 GTSNPN, CDR2 SVGIG (reference sequence). Losses at the gene ends were 2 bases for V and 8 bases for J; bases not matched to a gene: 2. CDR3 length: 11 amino acids. The CDR3 spells CAWSLTGEAFF. The CDR3 region has the DNA TGTGCCTGGAGTTTGACAGGGGAAGCTTTCTTT. The entire variable domain, with the rest obtained from reference TRBV30 and TRBJ1-1, is as follows: SQTIHQWPATLVQPVGSPLSLECTVEGTSNPNLYWYRQAAGRGLQLLFYSVGIGQISSEVPQNLSASRPQDRQFILSSKKLLLSDSGFYLCAWSLTGEAFFGQGTRLTVV.

In its sample, this clonotype was seen a few times. A much more abundant neighbour one base away suggests this may be a read error. The CDR3 DNA reads TGTGCCAGCAGTGGGACTAGCGGGAGGGAGACCCAGTACTTC. Translated: CASSGTSGRETQYF. This chain links TRBV6-1 with TRBJ2-5; TRBD2 matches 14 bases. After removal of 4 bases from V and 5 bases from J, the junction contained 0 bases not matched to a gene. In germline, CDR1 is MNHNS, CDR2 SASEGT. This CDR3 has 14 residues.

The genes are TRBV30 and TRBJ2-2, with a tentative D call TRBD1 (5 bases). Trimming took 4 bases from V and 3 from J, leaving 15 bases between them. This CDR3 is built from 15 residues. Germline-derived CDR1 and CDR2 are GTSNPN and SVGIG (reference sequence). CDR3 DNA: TGTGCCTGGAAGCGAGCAGGGCCTGACACCGGGGAGCTGTTTTTT. It translates to CAWKRAGPDTGELFF.

This clonotype has just one count. This chain connects TRBV12-3 or TRBV12-4 to TRBJ2-5; the D gene is possibly TRBD1 (6 bases). With the DNA end fitting TRBJ2-7 better, the J assignment may be wrong. The CDR3 totals 16 residues. CDR3 protein: CASAQPGTRASSEQYF. The CDR3 nucleotides are TGTGCCAGCGCTCAACCGGGGACAAGGGCTTCTTCCGAGCAGTACTTC.

This clonotype was picked up many times. This chain joins TRBV20-1 and TRBJ2-5; TRBD2 might be the D (5 bases). CDR1 and CDR2 (germline): DFQATT, SNEGSKA (reference sequence). V was shortened by 6 bases and J by 5 bases, with 10 bases between the two germline ends. The CDR3 totals 11 residues. The CDR3 sequence is CSAAEWETQYF. The CDR3 nucleotides are TGCAGTGCAGCGGAGTGGGAGACCCAGTACTTC.

This clonotype was counted ten times or more. J is TRBJ1-1 and V is TRBV28, with 12 positions matching TRBD1. The CDR3 consists of 13 residues. The V segment lost 2 bases and the J segment 11 bases; nucleotides outside the gene matches: 3. Germline CDR1 is MDHEN and CDR2 is SYDVKM. For the CDR3, the DNA is TGTGCCAGCAGTTTAGGGGACAGGGGGCAGGCTTTCTTT. Encoded protein: CASSLGDRGQAFF.